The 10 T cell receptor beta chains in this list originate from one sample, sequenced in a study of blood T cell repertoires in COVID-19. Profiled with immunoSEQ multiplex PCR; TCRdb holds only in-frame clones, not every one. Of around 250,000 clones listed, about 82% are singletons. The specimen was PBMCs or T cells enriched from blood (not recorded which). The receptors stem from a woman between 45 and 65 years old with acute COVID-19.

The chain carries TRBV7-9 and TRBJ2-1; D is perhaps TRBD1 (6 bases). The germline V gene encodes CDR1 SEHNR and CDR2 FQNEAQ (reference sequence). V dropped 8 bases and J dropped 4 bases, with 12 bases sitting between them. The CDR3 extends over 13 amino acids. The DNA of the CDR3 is TGTGCCAGCGAGGTTCAGGGGTACAATGAGCAGTTCTTC. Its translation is CASEVQGYNEQFF. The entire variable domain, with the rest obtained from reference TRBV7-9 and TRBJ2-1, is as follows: DTGVSQNPRHKITKRGQNVTFRCDPISEHNRLYWYRQTLGQGPEFLTYFQNEAQLEKSRLLSDRFSAERPKGSFSTLEIQRTEQGDSAMYLCASEVQGYNEQFFGPGTRLTVL.

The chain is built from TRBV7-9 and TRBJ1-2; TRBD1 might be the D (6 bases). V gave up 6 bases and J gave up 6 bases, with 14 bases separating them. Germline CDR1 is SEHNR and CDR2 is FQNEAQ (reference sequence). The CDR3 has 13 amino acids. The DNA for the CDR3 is TGTGCCAGCAGAACGGAAAACAGGGATGGCTACACCTTC. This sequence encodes CASRTENRDGYTF. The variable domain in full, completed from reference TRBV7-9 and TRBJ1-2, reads DTGVSQNPRHKITKRGQNVTFRCDPISEHNRLYWYRQTLGQGPEFLTYFQNEAQLEKSRLLSDRFSAERPKGSFSTLEIQRTEQGDSAMYLCASRTENRDGYTFGSGTRLTVV.

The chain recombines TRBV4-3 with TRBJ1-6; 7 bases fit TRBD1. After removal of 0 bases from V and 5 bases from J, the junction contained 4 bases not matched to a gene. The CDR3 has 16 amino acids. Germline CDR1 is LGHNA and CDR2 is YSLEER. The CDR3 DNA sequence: TGCGCCAGCAGCCAAGATCGGACAGGTCATAATTCACCCCTCCACTTT. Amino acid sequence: CASSQDRTGHNSPLHF.

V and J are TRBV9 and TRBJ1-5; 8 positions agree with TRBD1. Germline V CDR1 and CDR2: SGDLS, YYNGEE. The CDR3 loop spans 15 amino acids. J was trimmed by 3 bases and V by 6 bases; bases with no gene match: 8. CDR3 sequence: CASTEGTGYNQPQHF. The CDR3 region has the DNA TGTGCCAGCACGGAGGGGACAGGCTACAATCAGCCCCAGCATTTT.

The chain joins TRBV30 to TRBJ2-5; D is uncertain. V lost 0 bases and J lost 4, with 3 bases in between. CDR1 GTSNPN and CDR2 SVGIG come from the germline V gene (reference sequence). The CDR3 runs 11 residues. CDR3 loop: CAWSVRETQYF. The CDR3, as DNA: TGTGCCTGGAGTGTCCGAGAGACCCAGTACTTC.

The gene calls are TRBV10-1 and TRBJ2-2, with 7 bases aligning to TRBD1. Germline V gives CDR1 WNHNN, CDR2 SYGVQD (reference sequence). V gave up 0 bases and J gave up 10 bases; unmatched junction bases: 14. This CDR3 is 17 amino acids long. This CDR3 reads CASSESGTASLNVELFF. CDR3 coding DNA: TGCGCCAGCAGTGAGTCGGGGACAGCGTCCTTAAACGTGGAGCTGTTTTTT.

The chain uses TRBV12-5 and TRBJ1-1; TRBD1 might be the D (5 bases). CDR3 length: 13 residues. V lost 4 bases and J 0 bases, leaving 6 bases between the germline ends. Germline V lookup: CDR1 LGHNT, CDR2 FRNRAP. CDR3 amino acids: CASGSGMNTEAFF. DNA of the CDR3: TGTGCTAGTGGTTCAGGGATGAACACTGAAGCTTTCTTT.

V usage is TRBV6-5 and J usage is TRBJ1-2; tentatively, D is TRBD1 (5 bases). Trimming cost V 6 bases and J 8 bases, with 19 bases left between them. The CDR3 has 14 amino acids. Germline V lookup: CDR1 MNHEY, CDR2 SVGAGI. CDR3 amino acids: CASRIGTPRGGYTF. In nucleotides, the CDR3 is TGTGCCAGCAGAATCGGGACTCCCCGAGGAGGCTACACCTTC.

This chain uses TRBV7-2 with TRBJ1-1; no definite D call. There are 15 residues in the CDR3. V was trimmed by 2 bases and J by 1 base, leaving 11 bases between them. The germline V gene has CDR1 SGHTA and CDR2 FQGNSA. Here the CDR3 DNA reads TGTGCCAGCAGCTTATCTGAGCAGGCGAACACTGAAGCTTTCTTT. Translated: CASSLSEQANTEAFF. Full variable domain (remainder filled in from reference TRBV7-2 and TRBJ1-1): GAGVSQSPSNKVTEKGKDVELRCDPISGHTALYWYRQSLGQGLEFLIYFQGNSAPDKSGLPSDRFSAERTGGSVSTLTIQRTQQEDSAVYLCASSLSEQANTEAFFGQGTRLTVV.

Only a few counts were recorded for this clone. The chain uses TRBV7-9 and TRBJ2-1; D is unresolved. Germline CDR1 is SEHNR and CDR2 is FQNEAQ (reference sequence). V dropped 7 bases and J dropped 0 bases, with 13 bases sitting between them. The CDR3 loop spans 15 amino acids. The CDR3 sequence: CASTPSPYSYNEQFF. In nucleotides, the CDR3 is TGTGCCAGCACCCCAAGCCCATACTCCTACAATGAGCAGTTCTTC. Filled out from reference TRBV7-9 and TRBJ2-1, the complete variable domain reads DTGVSQNPRHKITKRGQNVTFRCDPISEHNRLYWYRQTLGQGPEFLTYFQNEAQLEKSRLLSDRFSAERPKGSFSTLEIQRTEQGDSAMYLCASTPSPYSYNEQFFGPGTRLTVL.